Listed below are T cell receptor beta chains from one sample, sequenced in a study of post-analysis software for immune sequencing data. TCRdb reprocessed the PCR reads with MiXCR, giving one entry per CDR3 protein. This table has some 500,000 distinct CDR3 sequences, roughly 46% appearing once. Sequenced sample: blood. The receptors were sampled from a girl aged 5 to 17 with multiple sclerosis. Both conserved end residues are part of each CDR3. A D gene is named only where the DNA matches it firmly. Some rows have no size entry. The others give once, few or many, or a class for an expanded clone.

TRBV9	.	TRBJ1-6	.	TGTGCCAGCAGCGTAGGATCAGGGGTAGAGTCACCCCTCCACTTT	CASSVGSGVESPLHF
TRBV6-5	.	TRBJ2-6	.	TGTGCCAGCAGTTCACCGGGACGGACCCTTTCTGGGGCCAACGTCCTGACTTTC	CASSSPGRTLSGANVLTF
TRBV4-1	.	TRBJ2-7	.	TGCGCCAGCAGCCGAGACAGGTTACACAATGAGCAGTACTTC	CASSRDRLHNEQYF
TRBV29-1	.	TRBJ2-7	.	TGCAGCGTTGGCGGGGTCTACGAGCAGTACTTC	CSVGGVYEQYF
TRBV7-9	few	TRBJ1-1	TRBD1	TGTGCCAGCAGCTCCGGACAGGGCACTGAAGCTTTCTTT	CASSSGQGTEAFF
TRBV12-3/TRBV12-4	.	TRBJ1-4	.	TGTGCCAGCAGCCCGGGTCTCCAAGTAGAAAAACTGTTTTTT	CASSPGLQVEKLFF
TRBV6-6	.	TRBJ1-4	.	TGTGCCAGCAGTTACTCCGGGAGGACAGCAACTAATGAAAAACTGTTTTTT	CASSYSGRTATNEKLFF
TRBV7-2	.	TRBJ2-1	TRBD2	TGTGCCAGTAGCACCCGACAAGCGGGGTACTCCTACAATGAGCAGTTCTTC	CASSTRQAGYSYNEQFF
TRBV5-1	.	TRBJ1-2	TRBD1	TGCGCCAGCAGCGGATGGACAGGGGTCGGCTACACCTTC	CASSGWTGVGYTF
TRBV3-1	.	TRBJ2-1	TRBD2	TGTGCCAGCAGCCCTCTAGCGGGAGGGCCGGTGGAGCAGTTCTTC	CASSPLAGGPVEQFF
TRBV12-3/TRBV12-4	.	TRBJ1-6	.	TGTGCCAGCAGTGAGACAGCCCGGAATTCACCCCTCCACTTT	CASSETARNSPLHF
TRBV6-5	.	TRBJ2-1	TRBD2	TGTGCCAGCAGTTACGGCGGGAGGTGGGGAGGTGAGCAGTTCTTC	CASSYGGRWGGEQFF
TRBV30	once	TRBJ2-7	TRBD2	TGTGCCTGGAGTGGGACTAGCGGGAGTTTGTACGAGCAGTACTTC	CAWSGTSGSLYEQYF
TRBV4-1	.	TRBJ2-7	.	TGCGCCAGCAGCCAAGAACACGAGCAGTACTTC	CASSQEHEQYF
TRBV24-1	.	TRBJ2-1	TRBD2	TGTGCCACCAGTGATCCCACGGCCAGGACTAGCGGGAGGCTCAATGAGCAGTTCTTC	CATSDPTARTSGRLNEQFF